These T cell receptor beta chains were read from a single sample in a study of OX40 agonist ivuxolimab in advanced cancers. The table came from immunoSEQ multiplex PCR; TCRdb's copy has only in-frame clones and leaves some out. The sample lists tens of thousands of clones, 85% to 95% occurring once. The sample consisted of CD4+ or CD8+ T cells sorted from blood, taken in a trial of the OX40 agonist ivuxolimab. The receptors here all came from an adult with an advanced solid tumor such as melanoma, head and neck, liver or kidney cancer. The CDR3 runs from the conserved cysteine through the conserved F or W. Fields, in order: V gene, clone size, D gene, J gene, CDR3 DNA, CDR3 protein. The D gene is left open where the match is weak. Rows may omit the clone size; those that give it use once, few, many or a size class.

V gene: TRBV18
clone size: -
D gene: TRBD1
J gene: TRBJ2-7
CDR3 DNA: TGTGCCAGCTCAGTAAAACAGGGGGCAACGACCTACGAGCAGTACTTC
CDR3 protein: CASSVKQGATTYEQYF

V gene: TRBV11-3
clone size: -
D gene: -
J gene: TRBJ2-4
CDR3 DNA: TGTGCCAGCAGCTTAGTCCCCTTAGCGGTCAAAAACATTCAGTACTTC
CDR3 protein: CASSLVPLAVKNIQYF

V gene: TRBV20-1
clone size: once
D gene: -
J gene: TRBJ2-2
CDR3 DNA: TGCAGTGCTAGAGAAAGCGGGGAGCTGTTTTTT
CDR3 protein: CSARESGELFF

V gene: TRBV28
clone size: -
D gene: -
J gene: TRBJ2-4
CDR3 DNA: TGTGCCAGCAGTTACCCGCAGCAGCCCGTGGACATTCAGTACTTC
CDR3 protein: CASSYPQQPVDIQYF

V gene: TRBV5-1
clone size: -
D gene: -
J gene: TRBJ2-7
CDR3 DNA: TGCGCCAGCAGCTTTGGGGACGAGCAGTACTTC
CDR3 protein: CASSFGDEQYF

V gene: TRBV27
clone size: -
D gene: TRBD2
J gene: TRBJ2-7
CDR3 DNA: TGTGCCAGCAGTTTTGCGGGACTAGCGGTCGAGCAGTACTTC
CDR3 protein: CASSFAGLAVEQYF

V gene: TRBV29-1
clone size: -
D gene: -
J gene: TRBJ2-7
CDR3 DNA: TGCAGCGTTGGAGGCAGCGGGCTGTCGTACGAGCAGTACTTC
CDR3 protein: CSVGGSGLSYEQYF

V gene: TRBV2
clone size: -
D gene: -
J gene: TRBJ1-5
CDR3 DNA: TGTGCCAGCAGTGAACTGAAGGCAGGGATTGAGCCCCAGCATTTT
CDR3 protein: CASSELKAGIEPQHF

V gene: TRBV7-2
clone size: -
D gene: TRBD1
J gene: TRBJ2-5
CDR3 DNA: TGTGCCAGCAGCTTCGGACAGGGCCCGTACCAAGAGACCCAGTACTTC
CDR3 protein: CASSFGQGPYQETQYF

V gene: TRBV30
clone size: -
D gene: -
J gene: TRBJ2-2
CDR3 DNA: TGTGCCTGGACCGCAGATTCACAGGGAACCGGGGAGCTGTTTTTT
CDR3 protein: CAWTADSQGTGELFF

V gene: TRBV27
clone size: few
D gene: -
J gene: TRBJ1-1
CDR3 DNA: TGTGCCAGCAGTTTACTGGGGGAGAACACTGAAGCTTTCTTT
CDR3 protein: CASSLLGENTEAFF

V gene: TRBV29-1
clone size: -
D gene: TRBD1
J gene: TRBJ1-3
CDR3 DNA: TGCAGCGTTGAGGCAGAGACAGGGCCCGGAAACACCATATATTTT
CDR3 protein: CSVEAETGPGNTIYF

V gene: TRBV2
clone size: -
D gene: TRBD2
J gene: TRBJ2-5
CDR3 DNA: TGTGCCAGGACTAGCGGGACCCAAGAGACCCAGTACTTC
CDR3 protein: CARTSGTQETQYF

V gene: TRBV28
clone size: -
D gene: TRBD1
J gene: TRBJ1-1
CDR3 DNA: TGTGCCAGCAGTATCACAGGGGGGGACACTGAAGCTTTCTTT
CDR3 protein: CASSITGGDTEAFF

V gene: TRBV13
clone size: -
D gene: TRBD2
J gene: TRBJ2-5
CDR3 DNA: TGTGCCAGCAGCTTTCGGAGCGGGGAGATGGGGGAGACCCAGTACTTC
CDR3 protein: CASSFRSGEMGETQYF

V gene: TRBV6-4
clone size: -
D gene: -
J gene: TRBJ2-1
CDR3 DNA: TGTGCCAGCAGTGACGGGTCGGGACGGCCCATCAATGAGCAGTTCTTC
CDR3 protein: CASSDGSGRPINEQFF

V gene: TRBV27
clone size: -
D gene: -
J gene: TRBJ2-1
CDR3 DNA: TGTGCCAGCAGTTTCCCCGGGACTCCACTAGGGTCCTACAATGAGCAGTTCTTC
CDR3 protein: CASSFPGTPLGSYNEQFF

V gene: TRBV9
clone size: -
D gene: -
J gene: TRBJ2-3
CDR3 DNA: TGTGCCAGCAGCCTCTCAGATGCAACATACACCACAGATACGCAGTATTTT
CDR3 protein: CASSLSDATYTTDTQYF

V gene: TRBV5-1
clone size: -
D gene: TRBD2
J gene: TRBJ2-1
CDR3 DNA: TGCGCCAGCAGCTTCAGAGCGGGAGGCTCGGACGAGCAGTTCTTC
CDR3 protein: CASSFRAGGSDEQFF

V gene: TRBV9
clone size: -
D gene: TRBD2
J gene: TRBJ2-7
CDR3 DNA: TGTGCCAGCAGCTCCCCGGGACTAGCGTTTCAGTACTTC
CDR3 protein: CASSSPGLAFQYF

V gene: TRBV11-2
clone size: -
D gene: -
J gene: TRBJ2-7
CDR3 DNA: TGTGCCAGCAGTTTCGGGGTAGGCTACGAGCAGTACTTC
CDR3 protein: CASSFGVGYEQYF

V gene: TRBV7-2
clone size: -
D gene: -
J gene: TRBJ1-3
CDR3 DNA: TGTGCCAGCAGCTTATGGGGGACACGGGACACCATATATTTT
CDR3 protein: CASSLWGTRDTIYF

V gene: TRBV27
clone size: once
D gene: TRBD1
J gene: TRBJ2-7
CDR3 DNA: TGTGCCAGCGGGTCGACAGGGCTGGAAGAGCAGTACTTC
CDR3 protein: CASGSTGLEEQYF

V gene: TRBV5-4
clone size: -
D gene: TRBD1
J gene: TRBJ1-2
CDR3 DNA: TGTGCCAGCAGCCCGGGACAGGCCTTCTATGGCTACACCTTC
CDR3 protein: CASSPGQAFYGYTF

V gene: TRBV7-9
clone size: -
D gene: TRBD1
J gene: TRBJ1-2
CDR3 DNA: TGTGCCAGCAGCTTCCCCGGGACAGGGGGTTCTGGCTACACCTTC
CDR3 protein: CASSFPGTGGSGYTF

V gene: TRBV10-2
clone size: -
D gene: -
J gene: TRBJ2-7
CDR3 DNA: TGCGCCAGCAGTGAGGGGCGGTTTTCCTACGAGCAGTACTTC
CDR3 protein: CASSEGRFSYEQYF

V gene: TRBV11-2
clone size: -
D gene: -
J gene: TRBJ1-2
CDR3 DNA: TGTGCCAGCAGCTTAGGAGGGCCTGTACCTAACTATGGCTACACCTTC
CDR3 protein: CASSLGGPVPNYGYTF

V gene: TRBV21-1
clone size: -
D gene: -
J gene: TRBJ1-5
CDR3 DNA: TGTGCCAGCAGCATACTTCAGCCCCAGCATTTT
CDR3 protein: CASSILQPQHF

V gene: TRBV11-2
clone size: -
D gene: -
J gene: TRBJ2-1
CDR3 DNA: TGTGCCAGCAGTTTTACTCGGGATGAGCAGTTCTTC
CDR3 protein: CASSFTRDEQFF